The T cell receptor beta chain under discussion was sequenced for a study of beta chain features in type 1 diabetes. Study results and caveats: Fewer junction insertions and more nucleotide deletions appeared in type 1 diabetes patients. All four CD4+ subsets of Type 1 diabetes patients contained TCRB CDR3s that were moderately but significantly shorter.

The study reverse transcribed the entire isolated RNA, so it sequenced expressed TCRB transcripts. Assay used: immunoSEQ multiplex PCR; TCRdb lists only in-frame clones, some missing. Of 300,000 to 400,000 clones in the sample, 9.5% to 10% were seen once. V was shortened by 6 bases and J by 9 bases, with 21 bases between the two germline ends. The CDR3 is made up of 15 amino acids. Germline V gene lookup returns CDR1 SGHTA and CDR2 FQGTGA. Purities over 98% were achieved in all sorted populations. By share of the sample, this clone is medium-sized. The antigen is not known. The sample was central memory CD4+ T cells from blood. The origin of this receptor is a man aged 25-40 years with type 1 diabetes. This chain uses TRBV7-3 with TRBJ2-1; the D gene is possibly TRBD2 (6 bases). This CDR3 is CASSPFDMLGGEQFF. For the CDR3, the DNA is TGTGCCAGCAGTCCCTTTGACATGCTCGGGGGTGAGCAGTTCTTC.